Following are 10 T cell receptor beta chains from one sample sequenced in a study of blood T cell repertoires in COVID-19. This table comes from immunoSEQ multiplex PCR, and its TCRdb copy is limited to in-frame clones, with some not included. The sample has some 200,000 clones, roughly 80% seen once. Source material: peripheral blood. The receptors were sampled from a woman between 65 and 79 years old with acute or convalescent COVID-19.

This chain uses TRBV7-9 with TRBJ2-2, with D possibly matching TRBD1 (6 bases). Germline loops: CDR1 SEHNR, CDR2 FQNEAQ (reference sequence). Trimming pared 5 bases from V and 4 bases from J, leaving 14 bases between. There are 15 residues in the CDR3. CDR3 residues: CASSPQGTSTGELFF. CDR3 nucleotide sequence: TGTGCCAGCAGCCCACAGGGAACTAGCACCGGGGAGCTGTTTTTT. Complete variable domain (other parts from reference TRBV7-9 and TRBJ2-2): DTGVSQNPRHKITKRGQNVTFRCDPISEHNRLYWYRQTLGQGPEFLTYFQNEAQLEKSRLLSDRFSAERPKGSFSTLEIQRTEQGDSAMYLCASSPQGTSTGELFFGEGSRLTVL.

This chain connects TRBV7-9 to TRBJ2-2; 8 bases line up with TRBD1. Looked up from germline, CDR1 is SEHNR and CDR2 is FQNEAQ (reference sequence). The CDR3 spans 16 residues. The V and J ends lost 2 bases and 1 base, in that order; junction bases with no gene match: 3. As DNA, the CDR3 is TGTGCCAGCAGCTTACCAGGGGGCATGAACACCGGGGAGCTGTTTTTT. It encodes CASSLPGGMNTGELFF.

In this sample, this clone turned up once. J is TRBJ2-3 and V is TRBV5-6, with 8 bases lining up with TRBD2. The CDR3 extends over 12 amino acids. The germline CDR1 and CDR2 sequences are SGHDT and YYEEEE. The junction had 5 bases not matched to a gene; V was cut back by 0 bases and J by 14 bases. CDR3 sequence reads: CASSLGLAPGYF. In DNA form, the CDR3 reads TGTGCCAGCAGCTTGGGACTAGCGCCGGGGTATTTT. Full variable domain (rest looked up from reference TRBV5-6 and TRBJ2-3): DAGVTQSPTHLIKTRGQQVTLRCSPKSGHDTVSWYQQALGQGPQFIFQYYEEEERQRGNFPDRFSGHQFPNYSSELNVNALLLGDSALYLCASSLGLAPGYFGPGTRLTVL.

This chain joins TRBV21-1 and TRBJ2-2; TRBD1, the table's D call, lacks a check against the DNA. TRBV21-1 is a listed pseudogene. This CDR3 contains 15 residues. This CDR3 reads CASSLRDSNTGELFF. The DNA of the CDR3 is TGTGCCAGCAGCCTGAGGGACAGCAACACCGGGGAGCTGTTTTTT.

The rearrangement joins TRBV6-5 to TRBJ1-5; D might be TRBD1 (6 bases). Trimming pared 2 bases from V and 5 bases from J, leaving 10 bases between. Germline values: CDR1 MNHEY, CDR2 SVGAGI. The CDR3 loop spans 14 amino acids. The DNA for the CDR3 is TGTGCCAGCAGTTACAACAGGGAGCATCAGCCCCAGCATTTT. Its translation: CASSYNREHQPQHF.

The chain links TRBV13 to TRBJ2-1; perhaps TRBD1 as D (6 bases). V was shortened by 5 bases and J by 7 bases, with 18 bases between the two germline ends. From germline, CDR1 is PRHDT and CDR2 FYEKMQ (reference sequence). CDR3 size: 15 residues. As DNA, the CDR3 is TGTGCCAGCAGCGCCGACAGGACTGTCGGGAATGAGCAGTTCTTC. This codes for CASSADRTVGNEQFF. Based on the CDR3 plus reference TRBV13 and TRBJ2-1, the full variable domain is AAGVIQSPRHLIKEKRETATLKCYPIPRHDTVYWYQQGPGQDPQFLISFYEKMQSDKGSIPDRFSAQQFSDYHSELNMSSLELGDSALYFCASSADRTVGNEQFFGPGTRLTVL.

J is TRBJ2-3 and V is TRBV2, with 13 positions matching TRBD2. V lost 6 bases, J lost 6 bases, and 9 bases stayed unmatched. The CDR3 length is 16 residues. Germline V gene sequence: CDR1 SNHLY, CDR2 FYNNEI. The CDR3 reads CASRRGLAGPTDTQYF. CDR3 in DNA: TGTGCCAGCAGGAGGGGACTAGCGGGACCGACGGATACGCAGTATTTT.

This clone was detected only a few times. This chain uses TRBV6-1 with TRBJ2-1; D might be TRBD1 (6 bases). The germline gives CDR1 MNHNS, CDR2 SASEGT. The V gene lost 2 bases and the J gene lost 4 bases, with 12 bases spanning the gap. This CDR3 spans 15 amino acids. The CDR3 DNA sequence: TGTGCCAGCAGTGAACCCGGACAGAAATACAATGAGCAGTTCTTC. Residues: CASSEPGQKYNEQFF.

This chain uses TRBV3-1 (or the pseudogene TRBV3-2) with TRBJ2-3; D remains unclear. Germline V gene sequence: CDR1 LGHDT, CDR2 YNNKEL (reference sequence). The V end was cut by 4 bases, the J end by 4 bases, with 6 bases between. This CDR3 has 12 amino acids. The chain's CDR3 is CASSPSSDTQYF. The CDR3 DNA reads TGTGCCAGCAGCCCCAGTTCAGATACGCAGTATTTT.

This clone was seen ten or more times. The V gene is TRBV6-5, the J gene TRBJ1-1, with a tentative D call TRBD1 (5 bases). The CDR3 has 15 residues. Germline V gene lookup returns CDR1 MNHEY and CDR2 SVGAGI. Between the trimmed V and J ends, which lost 6 bases and 3 bases, there was a span of 17 bases. CDR3 sequence (DNA): TGTGCCAGCAGCCCAGTCTTATCGGGGGACACTGAAGCTTTCTTT. As protein: CASSPVLSGDTEAFF.